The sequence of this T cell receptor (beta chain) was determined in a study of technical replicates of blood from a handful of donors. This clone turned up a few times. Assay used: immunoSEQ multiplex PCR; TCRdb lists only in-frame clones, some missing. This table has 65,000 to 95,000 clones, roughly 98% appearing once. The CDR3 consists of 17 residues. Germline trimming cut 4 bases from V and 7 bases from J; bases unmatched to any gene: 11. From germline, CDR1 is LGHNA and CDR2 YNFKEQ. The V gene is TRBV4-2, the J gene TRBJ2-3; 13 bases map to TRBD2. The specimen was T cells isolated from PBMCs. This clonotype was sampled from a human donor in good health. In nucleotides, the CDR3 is TGTGCCAGCAGCCCCGGGGATACTAGCGGGGGGGCCAATACGCAGTATTTT. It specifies CASSPGDTSGGANTQYF.